This T cell receptor beta chain comes out of a study of naive and memory T cell subsets. Study-level points and caveats: RNA-based TCR counts may shift with T cell activation and differentiation. A few larger clonotypes appeared in naive repertoires, especially CD8, possibly memory cells re-expressing CD45RA. In naive cells, over 90% of TCR sequences were seen only once.

This clonotype was counted only a few times. No antigen is known for it. After CD4 positive bead selection, the CD4-negative fraction gave CD8 T cells. An equimolar mix of two oligonucleotides served as the beta constant-region primer for TRBC1 and TRBC2. Four rounds of PCR amplified the ligated cDNA using nested alpha and beta constant-region primers plus SP2. TCRdb processed the UMI-ligation and nested PCR reads anew with MiXCR; each CDR3 protein has one entry. The sample records fewer than 150,000 distinct CDR3 sequences, more than 15% being singletons. This TCR was recovered from a human donor in good health. Specimen: naive CD8+ T cells from blood.

In nucleotides, the CDR3 is TGTGCCAGCAGTTCAAGGGACTACTACAATGAGCAGTTCTTC. This gives the protein CASSSRDYYNEQFF. The chain combines TRBV6-2 or TRBV6-3 with TRBJ2-1; 7 bases are a match to TRBD2. V dropped 4 bases and J dropped 3; count of bases not matched to a gene: 3. CDR3 size: 14 residues. Germline V gene data show CDR1 as MNHEY and CDR2 as SVGEGT.